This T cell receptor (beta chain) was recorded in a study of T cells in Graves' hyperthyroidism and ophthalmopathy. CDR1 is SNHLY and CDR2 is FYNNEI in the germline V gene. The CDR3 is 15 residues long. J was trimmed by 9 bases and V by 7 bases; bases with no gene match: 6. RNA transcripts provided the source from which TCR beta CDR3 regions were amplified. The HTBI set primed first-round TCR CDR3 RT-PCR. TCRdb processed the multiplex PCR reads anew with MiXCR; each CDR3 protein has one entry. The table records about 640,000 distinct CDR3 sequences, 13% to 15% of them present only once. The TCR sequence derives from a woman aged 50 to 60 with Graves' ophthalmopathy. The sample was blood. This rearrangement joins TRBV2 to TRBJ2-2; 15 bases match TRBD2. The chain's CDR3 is CASTPGTSGRRELFF. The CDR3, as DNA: TGTGCCAGCACCCCAGGGACTAGCGGGAGGCGGGAGCTGTTTTTT. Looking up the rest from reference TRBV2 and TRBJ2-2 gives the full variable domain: EPEVTQTPSHQVTQMGQEVILRCVPISNHLYFYWYRQILGQKVEFLVSFYNNEISEKSEIFDDQFSVERPDGSNFTLKIRSTKLEDSAMYFCASTPGTSGRRELFFGEGSRLTVL.